These 11 T cell receptor beta chains originate from one sample sequenced in a study of blood T cell repertoires in COVID-19. Sequencing used immunoSEQ multiplex PCR; TCRdb keeps in-frame clones, though not all of them. The data contain about 140,000 clones, approximately 84% of them singletons. The sequencing sample was made of peripheral blood. Receptors were obtained from a woman aged 55 to 70 with acute or convalescent COVID-19.

The chain has TRBV5-1 and TRBJ2-1; 13 bases match TRBD2. The V and J ends lost 8 bases and 7 bases, in that order; junction bases with no gene match: 6. The CDR3 length is 14 residues. Germline CDR1 is SGHRS and CDR2 is YFSETQ. CDR3 DNA sequence: TGCGCCAGTTCTCCGGGACTAGCGGGGAATGAGCAGTTCTTC. The encoded protein is CASSPGLAGNEQFF.

V is TRBV7-3 and J is TRBJ2-5, with 16 bases fitting TRBD2. CDR3 length: 18 residues. Losses at the gene ends were 5 bases for V and 3 bases for J; bases not matched to a gene: 9. Per germline, CDR1 SGHTA and CDR2 FQGTGA. DNA of the CDR3: TGTGCCAGCAGCCCGAAGGGACTAGCGGGAGGGTCTGAAGAGACCCAGTACTTC. Translation: CASSPKGLAGGSEETQYF. Supplemented by reference TRBV7-3 and TRBJ2-5, the full variable domain reads GAGVSQTPSNKVTEKGKYVELRCDPISGHTALYWYRQSLGQGPEFLIYFQGTGAADDSGLPNDRFFAVRPEGSVSTLKIQRTERGDSAVYLCASSPKGLAGGSEETQYFGPGTRLLVL.

The genes are TRBV9 and TRBJ1-4; 7 bases align to TRBD1. This CDR3 comprises 15 residues. J gave up 6 bases and V 0 bases, and 5 bases lay outside the gene matches. Germline V gene data show CDR1 as SGDLS and CDR2 as YYNGEE. CDR3 nucleotides: TGTGCCAGCAGCGTAGAGACAGGGCCCGATGAAAAACTGTTTTTT. Translated: CASSVETGPDEKLFF.

This chain uses TRBV14 with TRBJ2-1; TRBD2 agrees at 10 bases. The CDR3 length is 18 residues. After removal of 0 bases from V and 3 bases from J, the junction contained 8 bases not matched to a gene. Germline CDR1 reads SGHDN; CDR2 reads FVKESK. In nucleotides, the CDR3 is TGTGCCAGCAGCCAAGATTCGGCTAGCGGGGGACACTACAATGAGCAGTTCTTC. Protein: CASSQDSASGGHYNEQFF.

This chain connects TRBV7-3 to TRBJ2-4; D might be TRBD2 (5 bases). Germline-derived CDR1 and CDR2 are SGHTA and FQGTGA. V was cut by 5 bases and J by 7 bases, with 15 bases left in between. The CDR3 loop spans 14 amino acids. In DNA form, the CDR3 reads TGTGCCAGCAGCCCACGGACGGAGGCCAACATTCAGTACTTC. Encoded protein: CASSPRTEANIQYF.

The gene calls are TRBV5-1 and TRBJ1-4; no definite D call. V was cut by 0 bases and J by 0 bases, with 9 bases left in between. CDR1 is SGHRS, CDR2 YFSETQ, per germline. CDR3 length: 16 amino acids. Written as DNA, the CDR3 is TGCGCCAGCAGCTTGGATCTTCCAGCAACTAATGAAAAACTGTTTTTT. This encodes CASSLDLPATNEKLFF. Filled out from reference TRBV5-1 and TRBJ1-4, the complete variable domain reads KAGVTQTPRYLIKTRGQQVTLSCSPISGHRSVSWYQQTPGQGLQFLFEYFSETQRNKGNFPGRFSGRQFSNSRSEMNVSTLELGDSALYLCASSLDLPATNEKLFFGSGTQLSVL.

In this sample, this clone is medium-sized (0.01 to 0.1%). The V and J genes are TRBV5-1 and TRBJ2-7; D is perhaps TRBD2 (6 bases). This CDR3 is 15 amino acids long. V lost 4 bases and J lost 0, with 14 bases in between. Looked up from germline, CDR1 is SGHRS and CDR2 is YFSETQ. The CDR3 here is CASSPREPSSYEQYF. CDR3 nucleotide sequence: TGCGCCAGCAGCCCCCGGGAGCCAAGCTCCTACGAGCAGTACTTC.

The V and J genes are TRBV30 and TRBJ2-7; weak D call: TRBD2 (6 bases). Trimming pared 8 bases from V and 5 bases from J, leaving 19 bases between. Per the germline V gene, CDR1 is GTSNPN and CDR2 is SVGIG (reference sequence). This CDR3 comprises 13 residues. The CDR3 sequence is CAQILASGDEQYF. The CDR3 DNA follows: TGTGCCCAGATCCTAGCGAGTGGGGACGAGCAGTACTTC.

This clone has a handful of counts. The chain couples TRBV2 to TRBJ1-4; the D is unclear. The germline V gene has CDR1 SNHLY and CDR2 FYNNEI. V was trimmed by 6 bases and J by 2 bases, leaving 7 bases between them. This CDR3 is built from 13 residues. CDR3: CASSVLTNEKLFF. For the CDR3, the DNA is TGTGCCAGCAGCGTTTTGACTAATGAAAAACTGTTTTTT. Full variable domain (remainder filled in from reference TRBV2 and TRBJ1-4): EPEVTQTPSHQVTQMGQEVILRCVPISNHLYFYWYRQILGQKVEFLVSFYNNEISEKSEIFDDQFSVERPDGSNFTLKIRSTKLEDSAMYFCASSVLTNEKLFFGSGTQLSVL.

The chain combines TRBV5-1 with TRBJ2-1; 7 positions agree with TRBD2. Germline CDR1 SGHRS, CDR2 YFSETQ. Germline trimming cut 0 bases from V and 4 bases from J; bases unmatched to any gene: 10. This CDR3 has 17 amino acids. CDR3 region: CASSLGVLAEMYNEQFF. DNA for the CDR3: TGCGCCAGCAGCTTGGGGGTTCTAGCGGAAATGTACAATGAGCAGTTCTTC. Drawing the rest from reference TRBV5-1 and TRBJ2-1, the complete variable domain is KAGVTQTPRYLIKTRGQQVTLSCSPISGHRSVSWYQQTPGQGLQFLFEYFSETQRNKGNFPGRFSGRQFSNSRSEMNVSTLELGDSALYLCASSLGVLAEMYNEQFFGPGTRLTVL.

The chain carries TRBV2 and TRBJ2-1, with D tentatively TRBD2 (6 bases). The V end was cut by 9 bases, the J end by 0 bases, with 15 bases between. The CDR3 runs to 15 residues. Germline V gene lookup returns CDR1 SNHLY and CDR2 FYNNEI. CDR3: CASTSGTSSYNEQFF. For the CDR3, the DNA is TGTGCCAGTACTTCCGGGACTTCCTCCTACAATGAGCAGTTCTTC.